Below are 31 T cell receptor beta chains sequenced from a single sample in a study of T cell repertoires in cytomegalovirus infection. A single record per CDR3 protein comes from TCRdb applying MiXCR to the reads. Among hundreds of thousands of distinct CDR3 sequences listed, 6.5% were seen once. The specimen was PBMCs. All receptors derive from a human donor in good health (CMV status not recorded). Some clones in this sample may be carry-over from other donors' samples.

In this sample, this clonotype turned up many times. The chain employs TRBV20-1 and TRBJ2-5; D assignment may be TRBD1 or TRBD2 (5 bases each). The CDR3 extends over 16 amino acids. Trimming removed 4 bases from V and 4 bases from J, with 22 bases in between. Germline V lookup: CDR1 DFQATT, CDR2 SNEGSKA (reference sequence). DNA of the CDR3: TGCAGTGCTATAGTGCATTCGGGGCTAATAGGAGAGACCCAGTACTTC. Translating gives CSAIVHSGLIGETQYF.

This clonotype occurred many times. The genes are TRBV20-1 and TRBJ1-2; D remains ambiguous. Between the trimmed V and J ends, which lost 3 bases and 2 bases, there was a span of 7 bases. The CDR3 length is 12 residues. The germline V gene has CDR1 DFQATT and CDR2 SNEGSKA (reference sequence). Here the CDR3 DNA reads TGCAGTGCTAGCAACAGAAACTATGGCTACACCTTC. Protein sequence: CSASNRNYGYTF.

This clonotype was counted many times. The chain combines TRBV5-4 with TRBJ1-3; possible D gene TRBD1, 5 bases. The CDR3 contains 16 residues. Per germline, CDR1 SGHNT and CDR2 YYREEE (reference sequence). V lost 4 bases to trimming and J lost 0 bases, with 14 bases between them. The CDR3 spells CASSARDGFSGNTIYF. The CDR3, as DNA: TGTGCCAGCAGCGCCCGGGACGGATTCTCTGGAAACACCATATATTTT.

The table lists this clonotype with many counts. V gene TRBV5-1 combines with J gene TRBJ1-5; the D is unclear. Trimming removed 0 bases from V and 5 bases from J, with 6 bases in between. The CDR3 spans 13 residues. Per the germline V gene, CDR1 is SGHRS and CDR2 is YFSETQ. This chain's CDR3 is CASSLDPDQPQHF. CDR3 DNA: TGCGCCAGCAGCTTGGACCCAGATCAGCCCCAGCATTTT.

This clonotype has a count of ten or more. This chain connects TRBV7-2 to TRBJ2-7; 9 nucleotides agree with TRBD2. This CDR3 spans 16 amino acids. Germline loops: CDR1 SGHTA, CDR2 FQGNSA. With V trimmed by 4 bases and J by 2 bases, 9 bases remained unmatched. The CDR3 region has the DNA TGTGCCAGCAGCTCAGCATCTAGCGGGGCCCCCTACGAGCAGTACTTC. It is translated as CASSSASSGAPYEQYF.

Ten or more counts support this clonotype. The chain carries TRBV5-1 and TRBJ2-6, with 12 bases lining up with TRBD1. This CDR3 has 19 residues. The V gene end was trimmed by 2 bases and the J gene end by 0 bases; junction bases not matched to a gene: 6. The germline V gene encodes CDR1 SGHRS and CDR2 YFSETQ. The chain's CDR3 is CASSFPGQGALSGANVLTF. Written as DNA, the CDR3 is TGCGCCAGCAGCTTTCCGGGACAGGGGGCTCTCTCTGGGGCCAACGTCCTGACTTTC. Supplemented by reference TRBV5-1 and TRBJ2-6, the full variable domain reads KAGVTQTPRYLIKTRGQQVTLSCSPISGHRSVSWYQQTPGQGLQFLFEYFSETQRNKGNFPGRFSGRQFSNSRSEMNVSTLELGDSALYLCASSFPGQGALSGANVLTFGAGSRLTVL.

This clonotype was observed many times. The chain combines TRBV20-1 with TRBJ1-1; D perhaps matches TRBD1 (5 bases). Germline lookup yields CDR1 DFQATT and CDR2 SNEGSKA (reference sequence). V was shortened by 5 bases and J by 3 bases, with 13 bases between the two germline ends. This CDR3 contains 13 residues. The CDR3 sequence is CSAQGLGDTEAFF. Written as DNA, the CDR3 is TGCAGTGCTCAAGGTCTGGGGGACACTGAAGCTTTCTTT.

This clonotype was counted at least ten times. J is TRBJ1-1 and V is TRBV19; D remains ambiguous. Germline CDR1 reads LNHDA; CDR2 reads SQIVND (reference sequence). Trimming shortened V by 1 base and J by 4 bases, and 13 bases separated the two germline ends. The CDR3 loop spans 15 amino acids. In nucleotides, the CDR3 is TGTGCCAGTAGTATAGGAACCCGGGGTGGCACTGAAGCTTTCTTT. Protein: CASSIGTRGGTEAFF. The full variable domain, with the rest looked up from reference TRBV19 and TRBJ1-1, is DGGITQSPKYLFRKEGQNVTLSCEQNLNHDAMYWYRQDPGQGLRLIYYSQIVNDFQKGDIAEGYSVSREKKESFPLTVTSAQKNPTAFYLCASSIGTRGGTEAFFGQGTRLTVV.

This clonotype appeared many times. V is TRBV11-2 and J is TRBJ1-4; 7 bases map to TRBD1. Germline CDR1 and CDR2: SGHAT and FQNNGV. CDR3 length equals 15 residues. Trimming took 4 bases from V and 4 from J; bases not matched to a gene: 6. As DNA, the CDR3 is TGTGCCAGCAGCTCCGGACAGGCGCTTAATGAAAAACTGTTTTTT. Protein product: CASSSGQALNEKLFF.

This clonotype was found many times. The rearrangement joins TRBV6-2 or TRBV6-3 to TRBJ2-3; D tentatively reads TRBD1 or TRBD2 (5 bases each). Deletions cut 0 bases from V and 4 bases from J, with 11 bases between. The CDR3 spans 15 residues. Germline V gene lookup returns CDR1 MNHEY and CDR2 SVGEGT. CDR3 bases: TGTGCCAGCAGTTACTCAGTGAGGGACGCAGATACGCAGTATTTT. It encodes CASSYSVRDADTQYF.

This clonotype was seen at least ten times. The rearrangement links TRBV7-2 to TRBJ1-6, with D possibly TRBD1 on 6 matching bases. The length of the CDR3 is 16 residues. V was clipped by 1 base and J by 6 bases, with 13 bases between them. Germline CDR1 reads SGHTA; CDR2 reads FQGNSA. CDR3 in amino acids: CASSLVVRGSNSPLHF. For the CDR3, the DNA is TGTGCCAGCAGCTTAGTGGTCAGGGGATCTAATTCACCCCTCCACTTT. The entire variable domain, with the rest obtained from reference TRBV7-2 and TRBJ1-6, is as follows: GAGVSQSPSNKVTEKGKDVELRCDPISGHTALYWYRQSLGQGLEFLIYFQGNSAPDKSGLPSDRFSAERTGGSVSTLTIQRTQQEDSAVYLCASSLVVRGSNSPLHFGNGTRLTVT.

This clonotype was seen at least ten times. The rearrangement uses TRBV20-1 and TRBJ2-1; D ambiguous. CDR1 DFQATT and CDR2 SNEGSKA come from the germline V gene (reference sequence). The CDR3 totals 14 residues. The V and J ends lost 2 bases and 8 bases respectively, with 16 bases between them. The CDR3 sequence is CSARPQIPTDEQFF. Here the CDR3 DNA reads TGCAGTGCTAGACCACAGATACCGACCGATGAGCAGTTCTTC.

J is TRBJ1-3 and V is TRBV5-1; 11 nucleotides agree with TRBD1. Germline-derived CDR1 and CDR2 are SGHRS and YFSETQ. The CDR3 covers 15 residues. With V trimmed by 2 bases and J by 8 bases, 6 bases remained unmatched. This chain's CDR3 is CASSLDGTGGYTIYF. As DNA, the CDR3 is TGCGCCAGCAGCTTAGACGGGACAGGGGGATACACCATATATTTT.

Details on this clonotype: This may be a read error: a much more frequent sequence differs by one nucleotide. The chain recombines TRBV2 with TRBJ2-3; D possibly uses TRBD1 or TRBD2 (6 bases each). The V end was cut by 8 bases, the J end by 4 bases, with 19 bases between. Germline loops: CDR1 SNHLY, CDR2 FYNNEI. CDR3 length: 15 residues. This CDR3 is CASLLVKGGPDTQYF. For the CDR3, the DNA is TGTGCCAGCCTGCTGGTCAAGGGGGGCCCAGATACGCAGTATTTT. The complete variable domain, with remaining parts taken from reference TRBV2 and TRBJ2-3, reads EPEVTQTPSHQVTQMGQEVILRCVPISNHLYFYWYRQILGQKVEFLVSFYNNEISEKSEIFDDQFSVERPDGSNFTLKIRSTKLEDSAMYFCASLLVKGGPDTQYFGPGTRLTVL.

This clonotype was recorded many times. The V call is TRBV20-1, the J call TRBJ2-1; 7 nucleotides align to TRBD2. V was pared by 0 bases and J by 5 bases, with 10 bases of the junction left unmatched. This CDR3 region has 16 residues. CDR1 is DFQATT, CDR2 SNEGSKA, per germline (reference sequence). As DNA, the CDR3 is TGCAGTGCTAGAGATCGGGGCGGGGGTAGTCACAATGAGCAGTTCTTC. Its protein product is CSARDRGGGSHNEQFF.

Ten or more counts support this clonotype. This CDR3 is CSASELLGGSYGYTF. CDR3 sequence (DNA): TGCAGTGCTAGCGAGCTCCTCGGGGGTTCCTATGGCTACACCTTC. The gene calls are TRBV20-1 and TRBJ1-2, with TRBD1 as a possible D gene (5 bases). Looked up from germline, CDR1 is DFQATT and CDR2 is SNEGSKA (reference sequence). V gave up 3 bases and J gave up 4 bases, with 18 bases separating them. This CDR3 comprises 15 residues.

There are many counts of this clonotype. The chain recombines TRBV28 with TRBJ2-6; 8 bases agree with TRBD1. CDR3 length equals 16 residues. The germline gives CDR1 MDHEN, CDR2 SYDVKM. J lost 2 bases, V lost 4 bases, and 4 bases had no gene match. CDR3 amino acids: CASSYQGAAGANVLTF. CDR3 sequence (DNA): TGTGCCAGCAGTTATCAGGGGGCGGCTGGGGCCAACGTCCTGACTTTC.

At least ten counts were recorded for this clonotype. The V call is TRBV28, the J call TRBJ1-4; a weak D match, TRBD1 (5 bases). Germline V lookup: CDR1 MDHEN, CDR2 SYDVKM. CDR3 size: 13 residues. Trimming removed 7 bases from V and 6 bases from J, with 12 bases in between. CDR3 DNA: TGTGCCAGCACCCTAGGGGTTGATGAAAAACTGTTTTTT. This translates into CASTLGVDEKLFF. Looking up the rest from reference TRBV28 and TRBJ1-4 gives the full variable domain: DVKVTQSSRYLVKRTGEKVFLECVQDMDHENMFWYRQDPGLGLRLIYFSYDVKMKEKGDIPEGYSVSREKKERFSLILESASTNQTSMYLCASTLGVDEKLFFGSGTQLSVL.

In its sample, this clonotype was seen many times. The gene calls are TRBV28 and TRBJ1-3; possible D gene TRBD1, 5 bases. Germline V gives CDR1 MDHEN, CDR2 SYDVKM. The length of the CDR3 is 17 residues. V shed 3 bases and J shed 0 bases, with 15 bases lying between them. The CDR3 DNA reads TGTGCCAGCAGTTTGGTCGAGGACACCGACTCTGGAAACACCATATATTTT. It is translated as CASSLVEDTDSGNTIYF.

There are many counts of this clonotype. The rearrangement joins TRBV7-3 to TRBJ2-2; 16 bases align to TRBD2. The germline V gene has CDR1 SGHTA and CDR2 FQGTGA. V trimming: 5 bases; J trimming: 6 bases; junction bases outside the gene matches: 12. This CDR3 region has 19 residues. CDR3: CASSPQGLAGGRFAGELFF. DNA for the CDR3: TGTGCCAGCAGCCCCCAGGGACTAGCGGGGGGGCGTTTTGCCGGGGAGCTGTTTTTT.

This clonotype was found many times. This chain links TRBV28 with TRBJ2-7; D unclear. CDR3 size: 12 residues. V lost 9 bases to trimming and J lost 4 bases, with 13 bases between them. In germline, CDR1 is MDHEN, CDR2 SYDVKM. In nucleotides, the CDR3 is TGTGCCAGTCAAAGTTGGGGATACGAGCAGTACTTC. Translation gives CASQSWGYEQYF. Full variable domain (outside the CDR3, taken from reference TRBV28 and TRBJ2-7): DVKVTQSSRYLVKRTGEKVFLECVQDMDHENMFWYRQDPGLGLRLIYFSYDVKMKEKGDIPEGYSVSREKKERFSLILESASTNQTSMYLCASQSWGYEQYFGPGTRLTVT.

This clonotype was detected ten times or more. This chain connects TRBV12-3 or TRBV12-4 to TRBJ1-5, with D unclear. V was pared by 3 bases and J by 2 bases, with 11 bases between. The CDR3 runs to 15 residues. The chain's CDR3 is CASSLGISGNQPQHF. In nucleotides, the CDR3 is TGTGCCAGCAGTTTGGGGATTTCGGGCAATCAGCCCCAGCATTTT.

This clonotype was counted at least ten times. The chain carries TRBV7-2 and TRBJ2-5; tentatively, D is TRBD2 (6 bases). Between the trimmed V and J ends, which lost 4 bases and 4 bases, there was a span of 10 bases. The germline gives CDR1 SGHTA, CDR2 FQGNSA. This CDR3 comprises 13 residues. CDR3 bases: TGTGCCAGCAGCTCGCAGGGAGGAGAGACCCAGTACTTC. Its protein product is CASSSQGGETQYF.

This clonotype came up many times. The chain recombines TRBV28 with TRBJ1-4; 8 bases align to TRBD1. The CDR3 has 15 amino acids. Germline loops: CDR1 MDHEN, CDR2 SYDVKM. J lost 6 bases, V lost 5 bases, and 8 bases had no gene match. The chain's CDR3 is CASSAQDRAHEKLFF. The CDR3 DNA reads as TGTGCCAGCAGTGCCCAGGACAGGGCTCATGAAAAACTGTTTTTT.

Many counts were recorded for this clonotype. The V gene is TRBV7-6, the J gene TRBJ2-3; D is unresolved. Per germline, CDR1 SGHVS and CDR2 FNYEAQ. With 2 bases removed from V and 9 bases from J, the gap between germline ends came to 9 bases. The CDR3 contains 12 residues. The CDR3 coding sequence is TGTGCCAGCAGCTTATCGGCTAAAACGCAGTATTTT. Amino acids: CASSLSAKTQYF.

There are many counts of this clonotype. The gene calls are TRBV14 and TRBJ2-3; tentatively, D is TRBD1 (5 bases). The CDR3 spans 17 residues. The germline V gene encodes CDR1 SGHDN and CDR2 FVKESK. V shed 4 bases and J shed 6 bases, with 23 bases lying between them. The chain's CDR3 is CASSPLRGPELWDTQYF. The CDR3 region has the DNA TGTGCCAGCAGCCCTCTAAGGGGCCCCGAACTGTGGGATACGCAGTATTTT.

This clonotype was found many times. The J gene is TRBJ2-7, the V gene TRBV6-2 or TRBV6-3, with a weak D call TRBD1 (5 bases). V dropped 3 bases and J dropped 0 bases, with 12 bases sitting between them. The CDR3 spans 15 residues. Looked up from germline, CDR1 is MNHEY and CDR2 is SVGEGT. The CDR3 nucleotides are TGTGCCAGCAGTTATCGAGACAGCGACTCCTACGAGCAGTACTTC. This translates into CASSYRDSDSYEQYF.

V gene TRBV5-5 combines with J gene TRBJ2-3, with 10 bases lining up with TRBD1. The length of the CDR3 is 17 residues. The germline CDR1 and CDR2 sequences are SGHKS and YYEKEE (reference sequence). Germline trimming cut 0 bases from V and 2 bases from J; bases unmatched to any gene: 6. CDR3 region: CASSLAGQGIITDTQYF. In DNA, the CDR3 is TGTGCCAGCAGCTTGGCGGGACAGGGGATAATCACAGATACGCAGTATTTT.

This clonotype has ten or more counts. The V gene is TRBV7-7, the J gene TRBJ2-3; 11 bases are shared with TRBD1. V was pared by 5 bases and J by 3 bases, with 4 bases of the junction left unmatched. Per the germline V gene, CDR1 is SSHAT and CDR2 is FNYEAQ (reference sequence). The length of the CDR3 is 15 residues. The CDR3 loop is CASSRDRGATDTQYF. The CDR3 DNA follows: TGTGCCAGCAGCCGGGACAGGGGGGCGACAGATACGCAGTATTTT. The whole variable domain, filled in from reference TRBV7-7 and TRBJ2-3, reads GAGVSQSPRYKVTKRGQDVTLRCDPISSHATLYWYQQALGQGPEFLTYFNYEAQPDKSGLPSDRFSAERPEGSISTLTIQRTEQRDSAMYRCASSRDRGATDTQYFGPGTRLTVL.

The V call is TRBV4-2, the J call TRBJ2-4; D is ambiguous. The CDR3 runs to 21 residues. CDR1 and CDR2 from the germline V gene are LGHNA and YNFKEQ. V gave up 0 bases and J gave up 0 bases, with 24 bases separating them. Here the CDR3 DNA reads TGTGCCAGCAGCCAAGATCTTCCTGCTTTATTAACCCAACTAGCCAAAAACATTCAGTACTTC. This codes for CASSQDLPALLTQLAKNIQYF.

This chain links TRBV6-6 with TRBJ2-1; TRBD2 is a possible D gene (6 bases). The germline V and J ends were trimmed by 2 bases and 8 bases, with 22 bases remaining between them. Germline V lookup: CDR1 MNHNY, CDR2 SVGAGI (reference sequence). The CDR3 extends over 17 amino acids. In nucleotides, the CDR3 is TGTGCCAGCAGTTACCCGGGGGTTTCAAGCTTCGTCCATGAGCAGTTCTTC. This translates into CASSYPGVSSFVHEQFF.